This TCR beta chain originates from a study of cytotoxic CD8 clonotypes in ibrutinib-treated CLL. At the level of the study: Complete response was seen in 2 patients and partial in some 24; some 12 progressed and about 14 stayed remitted after a median 68 months.

The repertoire was sequenced with immunoSEQ multiplex PCR; TCRdb's copy has only in-frame clones and lacks some. The table includes about 330,000 clones, roughly 71% detected once. Germline-derived CDR1 and CDR2 are SGDLS and YYNGEE. V dropped 0 bases and J dropped 0 bases, with 7 bases sitting between them. The CDR3 runs 14 residues. Overall study results and limits: The study found public clonotypes uncommon, contracting or stable on treatment.

On this clone itself: No antigen is known for it. This sample also contains other DNA sequences that code for the same CDR3.

This specimen consisted of PBMCs, obtained after 36 months of ibrutinib treatment. This TCR was sampled from a human donor with chronic lymphocytic leukemia. The chain has TRBV9 and TRBJ2-7, with D unresolved. DNA of the CDR3: TGTGCCAGCAGCGTAGGAGGAGTCTCCTACGAGCAGTACTTC. The encoded protein is CASSVGGVSYEQYF. Based on the CDR3 plus reference TRBV9 and TRBJ2-7, the full variable domain is DSGVTQTPKHLITATGQRVTLRCSPRSGDLSVYWYQQSLDQGLQFLIQYYNGEERAKGNILERFSAQQFPDLHSELNLSSLELGDSALYFCASSVGGVSYEQYFGPGTRLTVT.